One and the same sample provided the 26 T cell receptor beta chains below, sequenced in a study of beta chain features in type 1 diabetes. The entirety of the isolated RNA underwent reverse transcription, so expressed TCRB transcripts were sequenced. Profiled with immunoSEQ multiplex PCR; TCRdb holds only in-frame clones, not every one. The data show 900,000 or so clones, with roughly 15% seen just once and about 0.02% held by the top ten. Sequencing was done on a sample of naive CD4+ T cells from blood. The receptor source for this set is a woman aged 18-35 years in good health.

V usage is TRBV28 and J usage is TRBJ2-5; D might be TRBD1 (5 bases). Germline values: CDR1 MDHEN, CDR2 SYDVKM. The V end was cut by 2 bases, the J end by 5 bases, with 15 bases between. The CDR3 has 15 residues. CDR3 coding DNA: TGTGCCAGCAGTTTACTGGGCAGGGCGGCCGAGACCCAGTACTTC. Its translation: CASSLLGRAAETQYF.

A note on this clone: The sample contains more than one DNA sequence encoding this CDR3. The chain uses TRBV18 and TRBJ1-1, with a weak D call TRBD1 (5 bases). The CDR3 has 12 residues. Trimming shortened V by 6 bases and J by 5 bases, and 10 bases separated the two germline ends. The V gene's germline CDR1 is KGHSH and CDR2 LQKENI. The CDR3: CASSPAGTEAFF. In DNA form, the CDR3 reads TGTGCCAGCTCCCCGGCAGGGACTGAAGCTTTCTTT.

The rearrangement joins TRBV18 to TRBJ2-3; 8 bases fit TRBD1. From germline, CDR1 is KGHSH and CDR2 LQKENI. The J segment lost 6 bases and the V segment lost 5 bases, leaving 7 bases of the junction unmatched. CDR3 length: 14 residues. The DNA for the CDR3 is TGTGCCAGCTCAATGACAGGGGCGGCGGATACGCAGTATTTT. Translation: CASSMTGAADTQYF.

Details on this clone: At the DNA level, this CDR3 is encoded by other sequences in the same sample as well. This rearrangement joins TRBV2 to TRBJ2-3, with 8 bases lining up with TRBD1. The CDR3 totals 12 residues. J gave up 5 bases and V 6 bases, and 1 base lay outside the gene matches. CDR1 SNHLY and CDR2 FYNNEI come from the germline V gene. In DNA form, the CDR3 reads TGTGCCAGCAGCACAGGGGGAGATACGCAGTATTTT. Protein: CASSTGGDTQYF. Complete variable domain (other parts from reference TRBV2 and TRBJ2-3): EPEVTQTPSHQVTQMGQEVILRCVPISNHLYFYWYRQILGQKVEFLVSFYNNEISEKSEIFDDQFSVERPDGSNFTLKIRSTKLEDSAMYFCASSTGGDTQYFGPGTRLTVL.

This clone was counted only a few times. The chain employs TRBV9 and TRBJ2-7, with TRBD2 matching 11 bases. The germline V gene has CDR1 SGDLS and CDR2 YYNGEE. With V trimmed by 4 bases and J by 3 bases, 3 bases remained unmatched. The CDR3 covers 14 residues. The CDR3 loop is CASSSGTSGYEQYF. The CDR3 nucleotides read TGTGCCAGCAGCTCCGGGACTAGCGGCTACGAGCAGTACTTC.

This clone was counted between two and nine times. The CDR3 loop reads CASSPWTSGRAKNIQYF. The CDR3 nucleotides read TGTGCCAGCTCACCCTGGACTAGCGGGAGAGCCAAAAACATTCAGTACTTC. V and J are TRBV18 and TRBJ2-4; 13 positions match TRBD2. The V gene's germline CDR1 is KGHSH and CDR2 LQKENI. The CDR3 spans 17 residues. Trimming removed 3 bases from V and 0 bases from J; junction bases left unmatched: 2.

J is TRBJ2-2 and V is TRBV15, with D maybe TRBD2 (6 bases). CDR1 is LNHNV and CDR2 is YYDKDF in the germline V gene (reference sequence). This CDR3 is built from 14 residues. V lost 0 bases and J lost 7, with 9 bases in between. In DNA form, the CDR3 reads TGTGCCACCAGCAGAGATTACGGGGGCGGGGAGCTGTTTTTT. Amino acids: CATSRDYGGGELFF. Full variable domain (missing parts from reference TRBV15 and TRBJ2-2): DAMVIQNPRYQVTQFGKPVTLSCSQTLNHNVMYWYQQKSSQAPKLLFHYYDKDFNNEADTPDNFQSRRPNTSFCFLDIRSPGLGDTAMYLCATSRDYGGGELFFGEGSRLTVL.

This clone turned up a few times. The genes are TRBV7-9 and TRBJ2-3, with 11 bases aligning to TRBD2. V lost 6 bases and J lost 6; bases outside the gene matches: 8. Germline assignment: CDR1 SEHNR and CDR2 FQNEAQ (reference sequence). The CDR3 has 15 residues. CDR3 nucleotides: TGTGCCAGCAGGGAACTAGCGGGAGCTATGGATACGCAGTATTTT. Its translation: CASRELAGAMDTQYF.

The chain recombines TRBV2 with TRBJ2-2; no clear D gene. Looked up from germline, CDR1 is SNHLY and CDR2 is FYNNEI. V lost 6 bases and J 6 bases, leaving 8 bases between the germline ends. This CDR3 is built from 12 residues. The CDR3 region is CASSNRPGELFF. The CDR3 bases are TGTGCCAGCAGCAATAGACCCGGGGAGCTGTTTTTT.

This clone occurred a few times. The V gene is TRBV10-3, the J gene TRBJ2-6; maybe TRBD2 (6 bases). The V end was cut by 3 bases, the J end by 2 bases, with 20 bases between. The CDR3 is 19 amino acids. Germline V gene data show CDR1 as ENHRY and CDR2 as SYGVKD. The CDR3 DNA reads TGTGCCATCAGTGACCGCGGAGGGTACGAGGTTGCTGGGGCCAACGTCCTGACTTTC. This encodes CAISDRGGYEVAGANVLTF.

The chain's CDR3 is CASSPISDLAKNIQYF. The DNA for the CDR3 is TGTGCCAGCTCACCGATATCGGACCTAGCCAAAAACATTCAGTACTTC. The rearrangement joins TRBV18 to TRBJ2-4; D gene ambiguous. The germline gives CDR1 KGHSH, CDR2 LQKENI. V dropped 3 bases and J dropped 0 bases, with 12 bases sitting between them. The CDR3 contains 16 residues.

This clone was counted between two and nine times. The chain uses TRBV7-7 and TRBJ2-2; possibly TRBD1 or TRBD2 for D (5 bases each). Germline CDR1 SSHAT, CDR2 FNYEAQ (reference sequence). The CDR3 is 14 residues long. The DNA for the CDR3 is TGTGCTAGCTCCCCGGGGCCATCTACCGGGGAGCTGTTTTTT. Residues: CASSPGPSTGELFF. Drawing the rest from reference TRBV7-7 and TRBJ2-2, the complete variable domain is GAGVSQSPRYKVTKRGQDVTLRCDPISSHATLYWYQQALGQGPEFLTYFNYEAQPDKSGLPSDRFSAERPEGSISTLTIQRTEQRDSAMYRCASSPGPSTGELFFGEGSRLTVL.

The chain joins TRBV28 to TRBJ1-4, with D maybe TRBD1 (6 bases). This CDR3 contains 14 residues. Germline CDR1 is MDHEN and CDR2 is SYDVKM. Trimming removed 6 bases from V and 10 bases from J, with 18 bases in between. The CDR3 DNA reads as TGTGCCAGCAGGATAGACAGGAGGTCTGGAAAACTGTTTTTT. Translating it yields CASRIDRRSGKLFF.

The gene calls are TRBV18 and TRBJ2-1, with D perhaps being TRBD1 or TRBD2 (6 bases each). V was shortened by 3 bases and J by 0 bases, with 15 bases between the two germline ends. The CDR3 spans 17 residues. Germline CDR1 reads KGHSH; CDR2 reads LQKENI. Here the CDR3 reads CASSPRVADSSYNEQFF. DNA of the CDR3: TGTGCCAGCTCACCGAGAGTAGCGGACAGCTCCTACAATGAGCAGTTCTTC.

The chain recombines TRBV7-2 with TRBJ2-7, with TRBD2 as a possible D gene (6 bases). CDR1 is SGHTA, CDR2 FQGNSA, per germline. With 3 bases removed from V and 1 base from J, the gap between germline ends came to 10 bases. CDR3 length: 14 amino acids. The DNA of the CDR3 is TGTGCCAGCAGCTTTGCACGGGAGTCCTACGAGCAGTACTTC. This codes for CASSFARESYEQYF. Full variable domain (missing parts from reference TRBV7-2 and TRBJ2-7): GAGVSQSPSNKVTEKGKDVELRCDPISGHTALYWYRQSLGQGLEFLIYFQGNSAPDKSGLPSDRFSAERTGGSVSTLTIQRTQQEDSAVYLCASSFARESYEQYFGPGTRLTVT.

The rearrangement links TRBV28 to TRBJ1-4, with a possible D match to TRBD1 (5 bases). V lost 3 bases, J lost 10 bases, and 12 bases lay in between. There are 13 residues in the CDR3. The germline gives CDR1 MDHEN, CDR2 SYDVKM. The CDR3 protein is CASSFGAWGKLFF. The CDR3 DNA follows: TGTGCCAGCAGTTTCGGGGCCTGGGGAAAACTGTTTTTT.

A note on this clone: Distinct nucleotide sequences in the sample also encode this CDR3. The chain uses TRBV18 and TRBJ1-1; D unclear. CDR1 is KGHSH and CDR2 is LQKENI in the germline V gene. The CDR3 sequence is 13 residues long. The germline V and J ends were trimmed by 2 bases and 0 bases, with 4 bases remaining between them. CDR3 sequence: CASSPDLNTEAFF. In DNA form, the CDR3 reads TGTGCCAGCTCACCAGACTTGAACACTGAAGCTTTCTTT.

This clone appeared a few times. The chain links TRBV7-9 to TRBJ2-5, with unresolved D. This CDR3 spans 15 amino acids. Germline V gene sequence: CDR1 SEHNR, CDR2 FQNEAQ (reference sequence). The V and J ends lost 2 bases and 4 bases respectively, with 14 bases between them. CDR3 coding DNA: TGTGCCAGCAGCTTATCCAGCGCCAAACGAGAGACCCAGTACTTC. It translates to CASSLSSAKRETQYF.

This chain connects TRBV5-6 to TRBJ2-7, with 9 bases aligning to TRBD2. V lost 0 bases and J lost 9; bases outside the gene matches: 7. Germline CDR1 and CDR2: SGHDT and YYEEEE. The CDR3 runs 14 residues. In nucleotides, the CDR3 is TGTGCCAGCAGCTTGGGGGGACTAGCAATTGGGCAGTACTTC. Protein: CASSLGGLAIGQYF.

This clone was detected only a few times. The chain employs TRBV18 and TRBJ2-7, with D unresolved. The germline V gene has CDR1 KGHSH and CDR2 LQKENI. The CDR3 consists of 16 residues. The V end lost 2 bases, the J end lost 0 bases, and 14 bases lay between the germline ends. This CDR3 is CASSPAISTYSYEQYF. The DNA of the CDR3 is TGTGCCAGCTCACCAGCTATCTCCACCTACTCCTACGAGCAGTACTTC. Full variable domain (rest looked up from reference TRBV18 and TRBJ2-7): NAGVMQNPRHLVRRRGQEARLRCSPMKGHSHVYWYRQLPEEGLKFMVYLQKENIIDESGMPKERFSAEFPKEGPSILRIQQVVRGDSAAYFCASSPAISTYSYEQYFGPGTRLTVT.

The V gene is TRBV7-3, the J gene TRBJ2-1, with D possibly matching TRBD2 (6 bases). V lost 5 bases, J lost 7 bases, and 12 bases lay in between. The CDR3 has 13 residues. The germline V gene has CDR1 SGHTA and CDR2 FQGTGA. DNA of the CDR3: TGTGCCAGCAGCATCGGGACTTCAAATGAGCAGTTCTTC. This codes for CASSIGTSNEQFF.

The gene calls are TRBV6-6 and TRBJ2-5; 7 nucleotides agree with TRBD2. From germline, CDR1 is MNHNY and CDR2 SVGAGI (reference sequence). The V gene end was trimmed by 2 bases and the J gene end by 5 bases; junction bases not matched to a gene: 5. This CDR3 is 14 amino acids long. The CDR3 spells CASSYGGGTETQYF. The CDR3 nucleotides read TGTGCCAGCAGTTACGGGGGAGGGACGGAGACCCAGTACTTC.

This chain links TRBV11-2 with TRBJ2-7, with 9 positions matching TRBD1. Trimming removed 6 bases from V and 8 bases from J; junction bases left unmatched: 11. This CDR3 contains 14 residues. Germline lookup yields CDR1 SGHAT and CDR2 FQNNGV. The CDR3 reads CASSRGTGSAKQYF. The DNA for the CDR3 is TGTGCCAGCAGTCGCGGGACAGGGTCAGCCAAGCAGTACTTC.

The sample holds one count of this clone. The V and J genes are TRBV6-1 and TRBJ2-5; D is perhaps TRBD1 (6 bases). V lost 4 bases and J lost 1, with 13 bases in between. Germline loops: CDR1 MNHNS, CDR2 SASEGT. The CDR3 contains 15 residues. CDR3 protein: CASSALGASQETQYF. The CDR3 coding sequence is TGTGCCAGCAGTGCGCTGGGGGCGAGCCAAGAGACCCAGTACTTC.

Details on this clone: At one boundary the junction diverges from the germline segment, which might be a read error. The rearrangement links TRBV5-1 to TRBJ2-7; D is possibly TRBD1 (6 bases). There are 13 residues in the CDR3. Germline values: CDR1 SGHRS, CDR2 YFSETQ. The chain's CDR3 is CASSPGGRGGSDF. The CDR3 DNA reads TGCGCCAGCAGCCCCGGAGGTAGAGGGGGTTCGGACTTC. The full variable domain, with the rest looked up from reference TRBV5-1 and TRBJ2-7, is KAGVTQTPRYLIKTRGQQVTLSCSPISGHRSVSWYQQTPGQGLQFLFEYFSETQRNKGNFPGRFSGRQFSNSRSEMNVSTLELGDSALYLCASSPGGRGGSDFGPGTRLTVT.

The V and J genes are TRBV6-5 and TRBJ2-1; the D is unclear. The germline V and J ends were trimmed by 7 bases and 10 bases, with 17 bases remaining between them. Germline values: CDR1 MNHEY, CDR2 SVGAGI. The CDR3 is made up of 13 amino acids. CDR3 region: CASTRLDYGEQFF. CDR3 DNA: TGTGCCAGCACGCGATTGGATTACGGGGAGCAGTTCTTC.